The 3 T cell receptor beta chains below all came from one sample that was sequenced in a study of lung T cells in sarcoidosis with Löfgren's syndrome. TCRdb ran MiXCR on the reads and lists one entry per CDR3 protein. Here the sample spans just under 20,000 distinct CDR3 sequences, less than 25% being singletons. The sequencing input was CD4+ T cells from PBMCs. These receptors were taken from a human donor with sarcoidosis (Löfgren's syndrome or another form), or a control subject (not recorded which).

This clonotype came up many times. The chain uses TRBV7-2 and TRBJ2-3; D unclear. Germline assignment: CDR1 SGHTA and CDR2 FQGNSA. The CDR3 is made up of 14 amino acids. Trimming left V 3 bases short and J 5 bases short, with 12 bases between. The CDR3 here is CASSLGSTLDTQYF. CDR3 in DNA: TGTGCCAGCAGCTTGGGTAGCACGTTAGATACGCAGTATTTT.

This clonotype was recorded at least ten times. Its ends do not fully match the called genes, so a read error is possible. The rearrangement joins TRBV27 to TRBJ1-1, with D possibly TRBD1 on 5 matching bases. Per the germline V gene, CDR1 is MNHEY and CDR2 is SMNVEV (reference sequence). The CDR3 contains 13 residues. As DNA, the CDR3 is TGTGCCAGCGCGTACCGGGACCTTAAAGAAGCTCTCTTT. Translated: CASAYRDLKEALF.

V usage is TRBV28 and J usage is TRBJ2-3, with D possibly being TRBD2 (6 bases). V was pared by 10 bases and J by 2 bases, with 19 bases between. Germline loops: CDR1 MDHEN, CDR2 SYDVKM. The CDR3 runs 15 residues. The CDR3 DNA follows: TGTGCCAACAGAACTGGCGGGGTCCACACAGATACGCAGTATTTT. Translating it yields CANRTGGVHTDTQYF.